This T cell receptor beta chain comes out of a study of regulatory T cells in long-lasting Graves disease. Study results and limitations: The analysis examined peripheral blood only and excluded thyroid tissue.

In the case of this clonotype: Its antigen remains unidentified.

Specified time point: persistent/refractory GD, antithyroid drugs over 5 years with positive TRAb. Scientists built the TCR library using RNA that was extracted from PBMCs. For TCR beta, libraries came from iRepertoire HTBI primers and Arm-PCR of CDR3 regions. Per the original methods: Among the samples, under 70 TRBV and more than twelve TRBJ segments were identified. MiXCR, applied by TCRdb to the multiplex PCR reads, yields one record per CDR3 protein. TCRdb's processing, not the study's, gives the V and J calls here. The sample has 500,000 to 800,000 distinct CDR3 sequences; about 32% are singletons. The germline CDR1 and CDR2 sequences are GTSNPN and SVGIG (reference sequence). After removal of 4 bases from V and 4 bases from J, the junction contained 3 bases not matched to a gene. This CDR3 comprises 12 residues.

The material was peripheral blood mononuclear cells (PBMCs), obtained when the disease was refractory, from a patient treated with antithyroid drugs. The sequence was obtained from a female donor with Graves disease. V usage is TRBV30 and J usage is TRBJ1-2, with 7 nucleotides matching TRBD1. The CDR3 region is CAWNRGFYGYTF. CDR3 coding DNA: TGTGCCTGGAACAGGGGTTTCTATGGCTACACCTTC.